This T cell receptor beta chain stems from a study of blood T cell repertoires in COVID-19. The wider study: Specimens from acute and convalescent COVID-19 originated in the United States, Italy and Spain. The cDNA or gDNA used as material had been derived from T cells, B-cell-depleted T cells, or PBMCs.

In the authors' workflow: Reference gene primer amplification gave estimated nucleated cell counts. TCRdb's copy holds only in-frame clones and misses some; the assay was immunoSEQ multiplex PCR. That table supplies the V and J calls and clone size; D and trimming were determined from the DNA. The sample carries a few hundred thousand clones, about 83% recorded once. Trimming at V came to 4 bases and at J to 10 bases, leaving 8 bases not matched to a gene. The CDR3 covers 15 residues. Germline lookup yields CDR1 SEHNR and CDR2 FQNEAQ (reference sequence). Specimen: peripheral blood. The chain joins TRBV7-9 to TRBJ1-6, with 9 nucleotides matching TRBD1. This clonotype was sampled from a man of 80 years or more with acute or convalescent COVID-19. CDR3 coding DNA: TGTGCCAGCAGCTCCGGGACAGGGAGTTGGTCACCCCTCCACTTT. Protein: CASSSGTGSWSPLHF.